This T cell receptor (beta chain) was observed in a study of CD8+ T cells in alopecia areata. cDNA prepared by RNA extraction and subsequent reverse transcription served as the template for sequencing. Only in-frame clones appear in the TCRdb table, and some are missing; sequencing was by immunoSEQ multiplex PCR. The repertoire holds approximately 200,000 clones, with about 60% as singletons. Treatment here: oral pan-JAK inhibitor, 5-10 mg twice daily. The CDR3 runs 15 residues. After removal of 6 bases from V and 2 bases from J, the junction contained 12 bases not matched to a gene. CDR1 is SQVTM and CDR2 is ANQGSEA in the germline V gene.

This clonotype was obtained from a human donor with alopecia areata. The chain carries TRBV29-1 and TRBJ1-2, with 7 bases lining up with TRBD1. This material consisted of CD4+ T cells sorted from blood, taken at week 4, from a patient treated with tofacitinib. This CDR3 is CSVLFGQALNYGYTF. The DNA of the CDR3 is TGCAGCGTCCTTTTTGGACAGGCTCTGAACTATGGCTACACCTTC.